The present entry profiles one T cell receptor beta chain with its context. The specificity of this receptor is unknown. Base qualities were left out, and no much larger clone turns up one base away. TCR CDR3 regions were amplified from genomic DNA by multiplex PCR using the deep immunoSEQ assay. Extracted genomic DNA from each cell subset was distributed evenly across all wells of several immunoSEQ 96-well plates, and each plate was treated as a replicate. Each replicate PCR for sorted subsets received about 210 ng genomic DNA, equal to roughly 30,000 T cell genomes. The purified libraries were quantified using a Qubit 3.0 fluorometer, sized with a Bioanalyzer 2100, and then quantified again using the KAPA Library Quantification kit. Every immunoSEQ 96-well plate was sequenced on a separate single-read 150-cycle Illumina NextSeq 550 flow cell. For the original study's pipeline: Because the immunoSEQ output included only junctional sequences and no quality scores, the filtering could not be the same as the filtering used for full-length reads. To assign V/J genes and CDR3, sequences were annotated against IMGT germline references using PyIR, a Python wrapper for IgBLAST v1.9. Reads with weak V/J assignments (E-value above 1e-6), missing CDR3, stop codons, out-of-frame junctions, or ambiguous translated residues were removed. V3J clonotypes were defined as sequences sharing an identical inferred V gene, J gene, and CDR3 amino acid sequence. Percentage overlap between repertoires was calculated by dividing the number of shared unique clonotypes by the size of the smaller repertoire. Three approaches were used to assess repertoire richness: RTK rarefaction, the Chao1 estimator, and Recon v2.1 estimates of unobserved clonotypes. Generation probabilities were computed with OLGA for all TCRbeta clonotypes obtained by the gDNA method from a handful of donors. Not all clones reach the TCRdb copy of this immuneACCESS table, which keeps in-frame sequences only. Checked studies attribute under half of the gap to unresolved V genes and leave the rest unexplained. The V and J calls and clone size come from that table; D and trimming were worked out from the DNA. For this sample the table gives 600,000 to 800,000 clones, of which around 70% were detected only once. The leading ten clones occupy roughly 1.8% of the sample.

The data derive from a study of shared clonotypes between healthy human individuals (TCRdb year 2020). About the study as a whole: The cohort included a few men and two women between 18 and 49 years of age. For each donor, CD4 naive and CD4 memory were each run on three plates, CD8 naive on two plates, and CD8 memory on one plate. To estimate repertoire size and how much clonotypes are shared between individuals, the study performed deep sequencing of blood TCR repertoires from 4 to 6 healthy adults. Libraries were prepared and TCR repertoires were sequenced by different laboratories using diverse techniques, in order to increase sequencing depth and limit assay-specific biases. Each donor's leukapheresis produced roughly between roughly 0.9 and 9 billion PBMCs.

The donors were healthy, HIV-negative adults with no recently reported acute infections or vaccinations. All donors were Caucasian adults living in Nashville, Tennessee, USA. CD4+ T cells were enriched by magnetic negative selection; naive cells were then positively selected on CD45RA, and the negative fraction formed the memory subset. After blood collection by leukapheresis, PBMCs were isolated using Ficoll-Histopaque density gradient centrifugation and then cryopreserved in the vapor phase of liquid nitrogen. Purity and quantity of every magnetically sorted T cell population were checked by analytical flow cytometry. Each sorted fraction had its genomic DNA isolated and then quantified by UV absorbance on a Nanodrop 2000c. The trim is 3 bases for V and 7 bases for J, with a gap of 10 bases between the germline ends. Including cysteine and phenylalanine, the CDR3 has 13 amino acids. Of the read, only the CDR3 DNA is kept; its 39 bases are in frame from base 1. In the germline V gene, CDR1 corresponds to MDHEN and CDR2 to SYDVKM.

The research as a whole found: About 5% of naive CD4, roughly 3.5% of naive CD8, approximately 2% of memory CD4, and less than 0.45% of memory CD8 clonotypes were shared across several donors. Based on pairwise subsampling, the degree of clonotype sharing among donors was expected to be affected by sequencing depth. Incomplete sequencing was indicated by rarefaction of sorted-subset datasets, despite the large sequencing depth. Compared with non-shared clonotypes, clonotypes shared by all four sorted-subset donors had higher generation probabilities. Because the study included a small number of donors, the genetic and exposure-history diversity represented was limited. Estimated clonotype richness was generally larger for naive than for memory subsets. Only blood was sampled, and tissue TCR repertoires likely differ from those in blood.

This sequence uses TRBV28 and TRBJ1-3; the D segment cannot be called with confidence. This clonotype was sampled from a woman aged 25 to 39 in good health. The sequencing input was memory CD4+ T cells sorted from blood. This specimen's cell subset or site label, per the study, means: CD45RA-negative fraction. The CDR3 corresponds to CASSFLLRNTIYF. The sequence in DNA is TGTGCCAGCAGTTTCCTTCTTCGGAACACCATATATTTT.